One TCR beta chain is described in this entry. The sample originates from a study of identical twins. TCRdb reanalysed the 5' RACE reads using MiXCR and keeps one entry per CDR3 protein. The sample comprises roughly 1,500,000 distinct CDR3 sequences, around 29% of which are singletons, and 0.25% to 0.3% rests with the top ten. The CDR3 runs to 12 residues. Germline V gives CDR1 DFQATT, CDR2 SNEGSKA (reference sequence). Sequencing was performed on cord blood. The chain uses TRBV20-1 and TRBJ2-4; D remains ambiguous. The J call may be in error: the DNA end matches TRBJ2-7 better. The clonotype was recovered from a newborn girl in good health. CDR3 loop: CSANRAVYEQYF. The CDR3 DNA reads TGCAGTGCTAATCGGGCAGTCTACGAGCAGTACTTC.